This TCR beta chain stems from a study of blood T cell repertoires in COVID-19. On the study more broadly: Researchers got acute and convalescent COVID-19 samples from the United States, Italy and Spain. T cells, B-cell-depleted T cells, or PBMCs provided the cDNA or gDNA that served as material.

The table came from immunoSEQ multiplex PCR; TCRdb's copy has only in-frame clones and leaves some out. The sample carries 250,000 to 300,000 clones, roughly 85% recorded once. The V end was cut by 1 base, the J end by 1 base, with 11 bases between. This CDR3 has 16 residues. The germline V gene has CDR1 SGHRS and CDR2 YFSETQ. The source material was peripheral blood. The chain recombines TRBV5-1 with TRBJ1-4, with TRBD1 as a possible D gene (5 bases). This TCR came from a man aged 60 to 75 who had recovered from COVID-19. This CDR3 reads CASSLQGDRTNEKLFF. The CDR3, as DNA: TGCGCCAGCAGCTTGCAAGGGGATAGAACTAATGAAAAACTGTTTTTT.